This entry lists 30 T cell receptor beta chains sequenced from one sample in a study of patients and donors after allogeneic stem cell transplantation. TCRdb independently ran MiXCR on the RT-PCR reads; one entry per CDR3 protein. This table has 200,000 to 250,000 distinct CDR3 sequences, 14% appearing once. The sample comprised blood, either unsorted or a sorted T cell fraction (not recorded which). The receptor set was obtained from a human donor who was either an allogeneic HSCT recipient or a stem cell or donor lymphocyte infusion donor (not recorded which). It is not recorded whose cells these are; they may come from a transplant donor.

This CDR3 reads CASSLRTRGVADTQYF. The CDR3 coding sequence is TGCGCCAGCAGCTTAAGGACTAGGGGGGTCGCAGATACGCAGTATTTT. J is TRBJ2-3 and V is TRBV5-1; D might be TRBD2 (7 bases). The CDR3 runs 16 residues. V gave up 2 bases and J gave up 4 bases, with 17 bases separating them. From germline, CDR1 is SGHRS and CDR2 YFSETQ.

The sample holds a few counts of this clonotype. This chain links TRBV6-2 or TRBV6-3 with TRBJ2-3; D could derive from TRBD1 or TRBD2 (5 bases each). Between the trimmed V and J ends, which lost 6 bases and 4 bases, there was a span of 20 bases. Germline assignment: CDR1 MNHEY and CDR2 SVGEGT. The CDR3 loop spans 16 amino acids. The CDR3 reads CASRGSGQGAADTQYF. CDR3 coding DNA: TGTGCCAGCAGGGGCAGTGGGCAGGGAGCAGCAGATACGCAGTATTTT.

The chain couples TRBV6-7 to TRBJ1-5; maybe TRBD1 (5 bases). TRBV6-7 is flagged as an ORF with uncertain function. Trimming pared 1 base from V and 0 bases from J, leaving 7 bases between. CDR3 size: 15 residues. The CDR3 loop reads CASSYWGYSNQPQHF. CDR3 DNA sequence: TGTGCCAGCAGTTACTGGGGGTATAGCAATCAGCCCCAGCATTTT.

This clonotype was counted ten times or more. The rearrangement joins TRBV6-2 or TRBV6-3 to TRBJ1-2; TRBD1 might be the D (5 bases). The CDR3 loop spans 14 amino acids. V dropped 6 bases and J dropped 8 bases, with 19 bases sitting between them. Germline V lookup: CDR1 MNHEY, CDR2 SVGEGT. The chain's CDR3 is CASSFTVGVGGYTF. In nucleotides, the CDR3 is TGTGCCAGCAGCTTTACGGTGGGGGTCGGCGGCTACACCTTC.

V is TRBV5-1 and J is TRBJ2-7; TRBD1 matches at 10 bases. The V gene's germline CDR1 is SGHRS and CDR2 YFSETQ. V dropped 4 bases and J dropped 2; count of bases not matched to a gene: 3. The CDR3 has 14 amino acids. In DNA form, the CDR3 reads TGCGCCAGCAGCCGGACAGGGGGTCCCTACGAGCAGTACTTC. As protein: CASSRTGGPYEQYF.

This clonotype was observed a handful of times. CDR3 bases: TGTGCCTGGAGCCCCCGGAGGGGTGAGCAGTTCTTC. It codes for CAWSPRRGEQFF. The chain couples TRBV30 to TRBJ2-1, with D possibly TRBD2 on 6 matching bases. CDR1 is GTSNPN, CDR2 SVGIG, per germline (reference sequence). V was pared by 3 bases and J by 9 bases, with 12 bases between. This CDR3 has 12 residues.

This clonotype has ten or more counts. The rearrangement links TRBV29-1 to TRBJ1-3, with 9 bases that match TRBD1. Germline V gene data show CDR1 as SQVTM and CDR2 as ANQGSEA. The CDR3 is made up of 14 amino acids. The V segment lost 4 bases and the J segment 4 bases; nucleotides outside the gene matches: 5. The CDR3 bases are TGCAGCGTTGGGGGACAGGGTCCCGGAAACACCATATATTTT. It is translated as CSVGGQGPGNTIYF.

This clonotype has a handful of counts. J is TRBJ2-7 and V is TRBV12-3 or TRBV12-4, with TRBD1 matching over 8 bases. After removal of 6 bases from V and 2 bases from J, the junction contained 9 bases not matched to a gene. The CDR3 has 15 amino acids. The CDR3 spells CASRSDRGGTYEQYF. In nucleotides, the CDR3 is TGTGCCAGCAGATCAGACAGGGGAGGAACCTACGAGCAGTACTTC.

The chain links TRBV14 to TRBJ2-3; maybe TRBD2 (5 bases). The CDR3 totals 17 residues. V was pared by 6 bases and J by 2 bases, with 21 bases between. Germline CDR1 and CDR2: SGHDN and FVKESK. The chain's CDR3 is CASSFHRAVANTDTQYF. In nucleotides, the CDR3 is TGTGCCAGCAGTTTCCATCGAGCGGTCGCAAACACAGATACGCAGTATTTT.

The chain carries TRBV20-1 and TRBJ2-3, with 7 bases aligning to TRBD1. CDR1 is DFQATT and CDR2 is SNEGSKA in the germline V gene (reference sequence). The CDR3 extends over 14 amino acids. Unmatched junction bases numbered 1, after V lost 0 bases and J lost 1 base. The CDR3 region is CSARETGRTDTQYF. As DNA, the CDR3 is TGCAGTGCTAGAGAGACAGGGCGCACAGATACGCAGTATTTT.

The J gene is TRBJ1-6, the V gene TRBV19; possibly TRBD1 for D (6 bases). The CDR3 has 13 amino acids. V dropped 7 bases and J dropped 6 bases, with 10 bases sitting between them. Germline CDR1 LNHDA, CDR2 SQIVND (reference sequence). This CDR3 is CASTGGPNSPLHF. In DNA form, the CDR3 reads TGTGCCAGTACCGGGGGGCCTAATTCACCCCTCCACTTT.

The chain employs TRBV7-6 and TRBJ2-5, with D tentatively TRBD2 (6 bases). V lost 8 bases, J lost 0 bases, and 16 bases lay in between. The CDR3 has 15 residues. CDR1 SGHVS and CDR2 FNYEAQ come from the germline V gene. The CDR3 coding sequence is TGTGCCAGCTGGTGGGCTAGCGCGTACCAAGAGACCCAGTACTTC. Amino acid sequence: CASWWASAYQETQYF.

This clonotype was observed a few times. The rearrangement joins TRBV30 to TRBJ2-7; 8 bases are shared with TRBD2. With 4 bases clipped from V and 3 bases from J, the junction kept 14 bases outside the gene matches. This CDR3 is built from 16 residues. Germline V gives CDR1 GTSNPN, CDR2 SVGIG (reference sequence). This CDR3 is CAWTFIAGSPNYEQYF. DNA for the CDR3: TGTGCCTGGACTTTTATAGCGGGGAGCCCGAACTACGAGCAGTACTTC.

The table lists this clonotype with a few counts. This chain uses TRBV5-1 with TRBJ1-1, with D hard to call. The CDR3 runs 14 residues. Trimming pared 5 bases from V and 1 base from J, leaving 12 bases between. The germline V gene has CDR1 SGHRS and CDR2 YFSETQ. In DNA, the CDR3 is TGCGCCAGCAGTCGTACACAGAGGAACACTGAAGCTTTCTTT. The encoded protein is CASSRTQRNTEAFF.

At least ten counts were recorded for this clonotype. The CDR3 region is CASSEARGQQFF. The CDR3 DNA reads TGTGCCAGCAGTGAAGCCAGGGGGCAACAGTTCTTC. The chain uses TRBV2 and TRBJ2-1; 8 bases line up with TRBD1. The CDR3 sequence is 12 residues long. V gave up 0 bases and J gave up 13 bases; unmatched junction bases: 2. CDR1 SNHLY and CDR2 FYNNEI come from the germline V gene.

This clonotype was counted a few times. The chain employs TRBV6-1 and TRBJ2-1; TRBD2 is a possible D gene (6 bases). CDR3 size: 16 residues. The V end lost 7 bases, the J end lost 6 bases, and 22 bases lay between the germline ends. Germline-derived CDR1 and CDR2 are MNHNS and SASEGT. CDR3 loop: CASTKAETRRGNEQFF. The DNA for the CDR3 is TGTGCCAGCACTAAAGCGGAGACTAGAAGGGGCAATGAGCAGTTCTTC.

V is TRBV5-1 and J is TRBJ1-4; D is unresolved. CDR3 length: 14 amino acids. Germline lookup yields CDR1 SGHRS and CDR2 YFSETQ. The germline V and J ends were trimmed by 0 bases and 3 bases, with 6 bases remaining between them. The CDR3 sequence is CASSLAGANEKLFF. DNA for the CDR3: TGCGCCAGCAGCTTGGCGGGAGCTAATGAAAAACTGTTTTTT.

This clonotype came up a few times. The chain employs TRBV12-3 or TRBV12-4 and TRBJ2-5; D unresolved. CDR3 size: 17 residues. V was trimmed by 1 base and J by 1 base, leaving 16 bases between them. CDR3 coding DNA: TGTGCCAGCAGTTTAGAAAGCAGGAACCCTCTCCAAGAGACCCAGTACTTC. Protein sequence: CASSLESRNPLQETQYF.

This chain uses TRBV20-1 with TRBJ2-7; D might be TRBD1 or TRBD2, each matching 6 bases. CDR3 size: 15 residues. CDR1 and CDR2 (germline): DFQATT, SNEGSKA (reference sequence). V was pared by 6 bases and J by 2 bases, with 20 bases between. The CDR3 DNA follows: TGCAGTGCGGTAGTGTCGGGGGCTCTCACCTACGAGCAGTACTTC. Protein sequence: CSAVVSGALTYEQYF.

The V call is TRBV5-1, the J call TRBJ2-6; D may be TRBD1 (5 bases). The germline gives CDR1 SGHRS, CDR2 YFSETQ. Trimming took 0 bases from V and 4 from J, leaving 11 bases between them. There are 16 residues in the CDR3. The CDR3 loop is CASSLELGAGANVLTF. The CDR3 bases are TGCGCCAGCAGCTTGGAGCTTGGGGCCGGGGCCAACGTCCTGACTTTC.

This rearrangement joins TRBV4-2 to TRBJ1-2; D is undetermined. The length of the CDR3 is 17 residues. Trimming removed 1 base from V and 1 base from J, with 16 bases in between. Germline V gene data show CDR1 as LGHNA and CDR2 as YNFKEQ. The CDR3 DNA reads as TGTGCCAGCAGCCAAGGGCCATCAGAGGGTTTTAACTATGGCTACACCTTC. This gives the protein CASSQGPSEGFNYGYTF.

This clonotype was seen a handful of times. The chain carries TRBV19 and TRBJ1-1; 8 positions match TRBD1. V was clipped by 6 bases and J by 3 bases; unmatched bases: 3. Germline CDR1 LNHDA, CDR2 SQIVND (reference sequence). This CDR3 comprises 13 residues. Written as DNA, the CDR3 is TGTGCCAGTAGGGTGGACAGGGACACTGAAGCTTTCTTT. Translating it yields CASRVDRDTEAFF.

The chain uses TRBV11-3 and TRBJ2-7, with 11 bases identical to TRBD2. The CDR3 has 16 residues. Per the germline V gene, CDR1 is SGHNT and CDR2 is YENEEA. V dropped 5 bases and J dropped 4; count of bases not matched to a gene: 10. In nucleotides, the CDR3 is TGTGCCAGCAGCCCTCCGACTAGCGGGGCTTTTTACGAGCAGTACTTC. It yields the protein CASSPPTSGAFYEQYF.

This clonotype was counted a few times. The chain carries TRBV4-2 and TRBJ2-2, with TRBD2 matching 9 bases. The CDR3 sequence is 19 residues long. The junction had 8 bases not matched to a gene; V was cut back by 0 bases and J by 0 bases. The germline CDR1 and CDR2 sequences are LGHNA and YNFKEQ. The CDR3 region has the DNA TGTGCCAGCAGCCAAGATCTGAATAGCGGGGGAACGAACACCGGGGAGCTGTTTTTT. Its translation: CASSQDLNSGGTNTGELFF.

The gene calls are TRBV18 and TRBJ2-1; 8 bases map to TRBD1. V was clipped by 0 bases and J by 4 bases; unmatched bases: 5. Germline CDR1 is KGHSH and CDR2 is LQKENI. CDR3 length: 16 residues. The CDR3, as DNA: TGTGCCAGCTCACCACCCCGACAGGGGCTATACAATGAGCAGTTCTTC. Amino acids: CASSPPRQGLYNEQFF.

The chain recombines TRBV7-8 with TRBJ2-7; no clear D gene. The length of the CDR3 is 13 residues. Trimming took off 7 bases at V and 0 bases at J, with 10 bases between the two ends. Germline V gives CDR1 SGHVS, CDR2 FQNEAQ. The CDR3 coding sequence is TGTGCCAGCAATGCACAGAGCTCCTACGAGCAGTACTTC. It encodes CASNAQSSYEQYF.

This clonotype came up a few times. The chain uses TRBV24-1 and TRBJ2-1, with D possibly TRBD2 on 5 matching bases. From germline, CDR1 is KGHDR and CDR2 SFDVKD. V dropped 0 bases and J dropped 0 bases, with 14 bases sitting between them. The CDR3 extends over 18 amino acids. CDR3 sequence: CATSDLNTGLSSYNEQFF. The CDR3, as DNA: TGTGCCACCAGTGATTTGAATACGGGGTTAAGCTCCTACAATGAGCAGTTCTTC.

There are a few counts of this clonotype. The J gene is TRBJ1-5, the V gene TRBV5-5; TRBD1 matches 11 bases. Germline V lookup: CDR1 SGHKS, CDR2 YYEKEE (reference sequence). The V gene end was trimmed by 5 bases and the J gene end by 4 bases; junction bases not matched to a gene: 5. The CDR3 is 15 residues long. In nucleotides, the CDR3 is TGTGCCAGCAGACCCGGACAGGGGGCGAATCAGCCCCAGCATTTT. Residues: CASRPGQGANQPQHF. The complete variable domain, with remaining parts taken from reference TRBV5-5 and TRBJ1-5, reads DAGVTQSPTHLIKTRGQQVTLRCSPISGHKSVSWYQQVLGQGPQFIFQYYEKEERGRGNFPDRFSARQFPNYSSELNVNALLLGDSALYLCASRPGQGANQPQHFGDGTRLSIL.

This clonotype was observed a few times. V is TRBV20-1 and J is TRBJ2-7; D not certain. The germline V gene encodes CDR1 DFQATT and CDR2 SNEGSKA (reference sequence). Trimming removed 1 base from V and 7 bases from J, with 11 bases in between. The CDR3 spans 12 residues. In nucleotides, the CDR3 is TGCAGTGCTAGAGTCACAGCGCCAGAGCAGTACTTC. The encoded protein is CSARVTAPEQYF.

The rearrangement joins TRBV28 to TRBJ2-3; 14 positions agree with TRBD2. The CDR3 covers 16 residues. V shed 4 bases, J shed 3 bases, and the junction held 3 bases outside the gene matches. CDR1 is MDHEN and CDR2 is SYDVKM in the germline V gene. The CDR3 region is CASSYRTSGGTDTQYF. The CDR3 coding sequence is TGTGCCAGCAGTTACAGGACTAGCGGGGGGACAGATACGCAGTATTTT.